This TCR beta chain was identified during a study of immune evolution from preneoplasia to lung adenocarcinoma. Study background: HLA loss of heterozygosity: under 7.5% AIS, around 16% MIA, around 33% ADC, none AAH. Study-level results: KRAS-mutant nodules had the highest T cell clonality. Clonality was highest in normal lung, lower in later-stage lesions apparently.

V was trimmed by 1 base and J by 6 bases, leaving 12 bases between them. The germline V gene has CDR1 SQVTM and CDR2 ANQGSEA. The CDR3 contains 13 residues. Comment on this clone: The antigen remains undetermined.

Data came from immunoSEQ multiplex PCR; TCRdb stores just in-frame clones and leaves some out. The data hold 5,600 or so clones, with about three quarters observed a single time. The TCR originated in a person aged 60 to 85 with lung adenocarcinoma. The chain uses TRBV29-1 and TRBJ1-1; D remains ambiguous. Sequenced input: FFPE lung adenocarcinoma in situ tissue. The CDR3 protein is CSVEVESGSEAFF. The CDR3 DNA reads TGCAGCGTTGAAGTAGAGTCGGGTTCTGAAGCTTTCTTT.